This T cell receptor (beta chain) was sequenced in a study of T-cell reconstitution after alpha-beta-depleted transplantation in children. The CDR3 runs 16 residues. V gave up 0 bases and J gave up 7 bases; unmatched junction bases: 8. Germline values: CDR1 DFQATT, CDR2 SNEGSKA (reference sequence). Unique molecular identifiers were used in preparing the TCRbeta library. Each CDR3 protein is one row after TCRdb ran MiXCR on the PCR reads. The sample contains more than 550,000 distinct CDR3 sequences, roughly a tenth of which appear only once. The origin of this receptor is a human donor who donated a stem cell graft to a child with acute myeloid leukemia. The sequenced sample was PBMCs from the stem cell graft donor, obtained from the stem cell graft. This rearrangement joins TRBV20-1 to TRBJ2-1, with 11 bases lining up with TRBD2. CDR3 loop: CSAREPLAGAYNEQFF. For the CDR3, the DNA is TGCAGTGCTAGAGAACCACTAGCGGGGGCGTATAATGAGCAGTTCTTC.